These T cell receptor beta chains were read from a single sample in a study of blood T cell repertoires in COVID-19. TCRdb keeps only in-frame clones here, not all; method: immunoSEQ multiplex PCR. The data show some 270,000 clones, about 89% seen once. Material for sequencing was peripheral blood. The receptors originated from a man between 25 and 39 years old with acute or convalescent COVID-19. Both conserved end residues are part of each CDR3. A D gene is named only where the DNA matches it firmly. Some rows mark clone size as missing; the rest say once, few, many or name a class of expanded clone.

V gene	J gene	D gene	clone size	CDR3 DNA	CDR3 protein
TRBV5-1	TRBJ2-1	TRBD1	.	TGCGCCAGCAGCACGACAGGGGCCTCCTACAATGAGCAGTTCTTC	CASSTTGASYNEQFF
TRBV6-1	TRBJ2-5	TRBD1	.	TGTGCCAGCAGTGAAACAGGGGACGCTGCCCAAGAGACCCAGTACTTC	CASSETGDAAQETQYF
TRBV27	TRBJ1-5	.	.	TGTGCCAGCAGTTTAGCGGGGCAGCCCCAGCATTTT	CASSLAGQPQHF
TRBV9	TRBJ2-1	TRBD2	.	TGTGCCAGCAAAGGACTAGGCTCCTACAATGAGCAGTTCTTC	CASKGLGSYNEQFF
TRBV11-2	TRBJ1-3	TRBD1	.	TGTGCCAGCAGCCTAGGGGGCTCGGGCTCTGGAAACACCATATATTTT	CASSLGGSGSGNTIYF
TRBV6-1	TRBJ1-5	.	.	TGTGCCAGCAGTGAAGCCTTAAATCAGCCCCAGCATTTT	CASSEALNQPQHF
TRBV30	TRBJ2-2	TRBD2	.	TGTGCCTGCTCACTAGCGGGGGACACCGGGGAGCTGTTTTTT	CACSLAGDTGELFF
TRBV27	TRBJ1-2	TRBD1	.	TGTGCCAGCAGTTTGACAGGGCTACTTGTTTCTGGCTACACCTTC	CASSLTGLLVSGYTF
TRBV4-2	TRBJ2-1	TRBD2	.	TGTGCCAGCAGCCCCCGGACTAGAAACAATGAGCAGTTCTTC	CASSPRTRNNEQFF
TRBV25-1	TRBJ2-5	TRBD2	many	TGTGCCAGCAGGACAACTAGCGGGGACCAAGAGACCCAGTACTTC	CASRTTSGDQETQYF
TRBV5-1	TRBJ2-3	.	.	TGCGCCAGCACCCCGACTGGAGATACGCAGTATTTT	CASTPTGDTQYF
TRBV5-6	TRBJ2-7	TRBD2	.	TGTGCCAGCAGCCCCGGCGGGGGATTCTACGAGCAGTACTTC	CASSPGGGFYEQYF
TRBV18	TRBJ1-5	TRBD1	.	TGTGCCAGCTCCCCGTTGGAGGGGGCCAAGCAGCCCCAGCATTTT	CASSPLEGAKQPQHF
TRBV29-1	TRBJ2-3	.	.	TGCAGCGCTCCGAAAGGACTTTTGTCCTCTAGCACAGATACGCAGTATTTT	CSAPKGLLSSSTDTQYF
TRBV2	TRBJ1-2	TRBD1	many	TGTGCCAGCAGTGGACAGGGCGTCAACTATGGCTACACCTTC	CASSGQGVNYGYTF
TRBV7-3	TRBJ1-1	TRBD1	.	TGTGCCAGCAGCTTAGCAGGGGGGACAGTGAACACTGAAGCTTTCTTT	CASSLAGGTVNTEAFF
TRBV28	TRBJ1-4	.	.	TGTGCCAGCAGGGATCCAGGCAGTGCGGAAAAACTGTTTTTT	CASRDPGSAEKLFF
TRBV6-1	TRBJ2-3	.	.	TGTGCCAGCAGTGAAATAATGAGCGTGGCGCAGTATTTT	CASSEIMSVAQYF
TRBV6-5	TRBJ2-3	TRBD1	.	TGTGCCAGCAGATCGACAGGGAAAGGATTCGATACGCAGTATTTT	CASRSTGKGFDTQYF
TRBV27	TRBJ1-4	.	.	TGTGCCAGCAGCTCGGGAGGGGGAGAAAAACTGTTTTTT	CASSSGGGEKLFF
TRBV30	TRBJ1-2	.	.	TGTGCCTGGAGTGTACGCGGCGGCTACACCTTC	CAWSVRGGYTF
TRBV27	TRBJ2-3	TRBD2	.	TGTGCCAGCAGTTTCCTTAGCGGGGTTAGCACAGATACGCAGTATTTT	CASSFLSGVSTDTQYF
TRBV13	TRBJ1-5	.	.	TGTGCCAGCAGTTTAGGCAGGGCCTATAGCAATCAGCCCCAGCATTTT	CASSLGRAYSNQPQHF
TRBV6-6	TRBJ1-4	.	once	TGTGCCAGCAGTTACTCGGGGCAGGGATCATCCGAAAAACTGTTTTTT	CASSYSGQGSSEKLFF
TRBV7-6	TRBJ2-2	TRBD1	.	TGTGCCAGCAGCTATACAGGGGCCCTCGCCGGGGAGCTGTTTTTT	CASSYTGALAGELFF
TRBV18	TRBJ1-6	.	.	TGTGCCAGCTCACCCGCCTCCACGGGTTCACCCCTCCACTTT	CASSPASTGSPLHF
TRBV7-6	TRBJ1-2	TRBD1	.	TGTGCCAGCAGCATCGGACAGGGTTGGAACTATGGCTACACCTTC	CASSIGQGWNYGYTF
TRBV28	TRBJ2-7	TRBD1	.	TGTGCCAGCAGCCAACCGGGACAGGGGGTCTCCTACGAGCAGTACTTC	CASSQPGQGVSYEQYF
TRBV27	TRBJ1-5	TRBD1	.	TGTGCCAGCAGTTTAGTCTCAGGGGGTGGTCAGCCCCAGCATTTT	CASSLVSGGGQPQHF
TRBV7-8	TRBJ1-1	.	.	TGTGCCAGCAGCTTAAGTCAGAGAGGAGGAACTTTCTTT	CASSLSQRGGTFF
TRBV5-8	TRBJ1-3	.	.	TGTGCCAGCAGCCCTAGTGGGGCTCCCGACACCATATATTTT	CASSPSGAPDTIYF